The rows below give T cell receptor beta chains drawn from one sample of a study of blood T cells in healthy people across ages. TCRdb independently ran MiXCR on the 5' RACE reads; one entry per CDR3 protein. The data hold 750,000 to 950,000 distinct CDR3 sequences, with 25% to 30% observed a single time. These data were also filed under a second study, of T cells of mothers and their children.

Sequencing was performed on blood. Every receptor here comes from a woman aged 40 to 50 in good health. Both conserved end residues are part of each CDR3. A D gene is named only where the DNA matches it firmly. Clone size is shown for a subset of rows, as once, few, many or a class of expanded clone.

cdr3_nt cdr3_aa j_call clone_size v_call d_call
TGTGCCAGCAGCCCCCTCGGCCGGGAAGAGCAGTACTTC CASSPLGREEQYF TRBJ2-7 NA TRBV7-9 NA
TGTGCCAGCAGCTCACAGGGTGGTCGGGGCACTGAAGCTTTCTTT CASSSQGGRGTEAFF TRBJ1-1 NA TRBV7-2 NA
TGTGCCAGCAGTCATTCGAAAAGGGGAGGCTCTGGGGCCAACGTCCTGACTTTC CASSHSKRGGSGANVLTF TRBJ2-6 NA TRBV6-9 NA
TGTGCCAGCAGGCCTAAGGACTACGAGCAGTACTTC CASRPKDYEQYF TRBJ2-7 few TRBV28 NA
TGCAGTGCTCGACCGTCCGGGATCCTGGGGGAGCAGTACTTC CSARPSGILGEQYF TRBJ2-7 many TRBV20-1 NA
TGCAGCGTTGAATTTGGCAGTGGGTCCTACGGGCAGTACTTC CSVEFGSGSYGQYF TRBJ2-5 NA TRBV29-1 NA
TGTGCCACGGCCCCGACAGGTCGCCAAGAGACCCAGTACTTC CATAPTGRQETQYF TRBJ2-5 many TRBV6-6 NA
TGTGCCTCCAGAATGACAGATACCAACTATGGCTACACCTTC CASRMTDTNYGYTF TRBJ1-2 many TRBV10-3 NA
TGTGCCAGCAGTTACCGGCGGGACAGGGGAGTCACAGATACGCAGTATTTT CASSYRRDRGVTDTQYF TRBJ2-3 NA TRBV6-2/TRBV6-3 TRBD1
TGTGCCAGCAGCCAGCGACTAGCCTCCTACAATGAGCAGTTCTTC CASSQRLASYNEQFF TRBJ2-1 few TRBV7-9 TRBD2